The sequence of this TCR beta chain was determined in a study of spatial heterogeneity in lung cancer (dated by TCRdb to about 2019). Regarding the research as a whole: Beta-chain transcripts were consistently detected in greater numbers than alpha-chain transcripts, which likely reflected higher beta-chain transcript abundance. In tumor regions, TCR transcript counts showed a strong correlation with a T cell transcriptional module score from matched bulk RNA-seq. At surgery, around 200 tumor regions, fewer than 85 matched nontumor lung samples and fewer than 60 PBMC samples were TCR-sequenced for both alpha and beta chains. In the raw uncorrected reads, each unique combination of TCR and UMI appeared more than ten times on average. In non-small cell lung cancer, the study quantitatively compared TCR alpha and beta repertoires across several tumor regions, matched nontumor lung, and blood. Nonsynonymous mutation counts, determined by whole-exome sequencing of tumor tissue, were related to features of the TCR repertoire.

What the study reported, not specific to this receptor: The number of expanded intratumoral alpha and beta TCRs correlated with the tumor nonsynonymous mutation count. Additional single-cell paired TCR alpha and beta sequencing was considered necessary to confirm, at a functional level, the hypothesis that regional TCRs recognize regional mutations. TCR-seq coverage of tumor T cells was estimated to be only approximately 7% for alpha chains and about 13% for beta chains. Counts of ubiquitous and regional expanded TCRs were found to correlate with counts of ubiquitous and regional nonsynonymous mutations, respectively.

This clonotype was seen repeatedly, ten times or more. Its antigen specificity is not known. Base quality data are lacking; no much larger clone is found one base away. The library was obtained by 5' RACE. TCRdb names NextSeq 500 as the instrument used. The TCR library protocol attached a unique molecular identifier to each TCR cDNA molecule to allow correction of PCR and sequencing errors. Concerning the study's data processing: TCR identification, UMI-based error correction and CDR3 extraction were all carried out with Decombinator tools. Expanded TCRs were defined as those above a frequency of 2 per 1,000, corresponding to the top 1% of the tumor frequency distribution. Expanded tumor TCRs were classed as regional if statistically deemed absent (corrected P<0.05) from at least one tumor region, otherwise ubiquitous. Renyi diversity was calculated using the R vegan package after each repertoire was subsampled 100 times to 5,000 TCRs. CDR3 similarity networks were built from amino acid triplet string-kernel similarity, connecting CDR3s with pairwise similarity above 0.82. TCRdb reprocessing: public reads trimmed at Q25 with fastp, clones called with MiXCR, in-frame beta chains kept. CDR3 protein duplicates are merged, each entry listing the most common genes and DNA. These V and J calls are TCRdb output, not the study's own analysis. The sample table contains more than 20,000 distinct CDR3 sequences; only one count was recorded for around 2.8% of them. The ten largest account for 7% to 9.5% of the sample.

V sheds 4 bases and J sheds 5 bases, leaving 8 bases between their ends. Including cysteine and phenylalanine, the CDR3 has 13 amino acids. The only DNA kept is the CDR3, 39 bases in frame from the first base. CDR1 and CDR2 are read off the germline V gene as SGHTA and FQGNSA. Sample time point, as interpreted from the label and publication: sample taken at primary tumor resection. Samples were obtained from fewer than 80 patients with early-stage, untreated non-small cell lung cancer from the lung TRACERx cohort. TCR sequencing used whole RNA extracted from tumor and nontumor lung tissue, or from cryopreserved PBMC samples, without cell sorting. Patients were selected for TCR sequencing only if sufficient RNA was available from at least two tumor regions. Tumor and adjacent nontumor lung specimens were reviewed by a lung pathologist before selection.

The sequence links TRBV7-2 to TRBJ1-4; the D gene identity is not certain. The clonotype was recovered from a male donor with early-stage non-small cell lung cancer. This specimen consisted of lung tumor tissue, obtained at surgery. The nucleotide sequence reads as follows: TGTGCCAGCAGCTCTGAGGCCAATGAAAAACTGTTTTTT. It encodes CASSSEANEKLFF.